Described below is a single TCR beta chain sequence and its context. Original methodology: Reference gene primer amplification gave nucleated cell count estimates. Only in-frame clones appear in the TCRdb table, and some are missing; sequencing was by immunoSEQ multiplex PCR. V and J calls and clone size come straight from that table; D and trimming were deduced from the DNA. The data hold nearly 35,000 clones, with around 87% observed a single time. This specimen comes from a study of blood T cell repertoires in COVID-19. About the study: There were acute and convalescent COVID-19 samples, and they came from the United States, Italy and Spain.

V lost 3 bases to trimming and J lost 1 base, with 11 bases between them. The germline CDR1 and CDR2 sequences are SQVTM and ANQGSEA. The CDR3 length is 14 residues. The TCR was taken from a human donor in a cohort sampled during active COVID-19. The specimen sequenced was peripheral blood. The chain recombines TRBV29-1 with TRBJ2-3; tentatively, D is TRBD1 (5 bases). For the CDR3, the DNA is TGCAGCGTTGATAAGGGGTGGGGCACAGATACGCAGTATTTT. This encodes CSVDKGWGTDTQYF.